A selection of T cell receptor beta chains follows, all from one sample in a study of T cell responses to AZD1222 COVID-19 vaccine. Sequencing was performed with immunoSEQ multiplex PCR; in TCRdb, only in-frame clones are kept and a portion is missing. Of over 110,000 clones listed, more than 85% are singletons. This material consisted of peripheral blood, taken on day 0 of AZD1222 vaccination. The receptors come from an adult in good health. Each CDR3 is given with its conserved first and last residue. A D gene is named only where the DNA matches it firmly. Clone size is stated in some rows and not others, as once, few, many or a class when expanded.

abundance,v_gene,j_gene,d_gene,CDR3nt,CDR3aa
-,TRBV2,TRBJ2-7,-,TGTGCCAGCAGTGAAGCGGTCCCCGCGAAAGGGTACGAGCAGTACTTC,CASSEAVPAKGYEQYF
-,TRBV28,TRBJ1-2,TRBD1,TGTGCCAGCGGGGGGACAGGCTATGGCTACACCTTC,CASGGTGYGYTF
-,TRBV6-5,TRBJ1-2,-,TGTGCCAGCAGGACCCTGGTAGGGCCTGGCTACACCTTC,CASRTLVGPGYTF
-,TRBV2,TRBJ2-7,-,TGTGCCAGCAGTGAGACAGGCAGCCACGAGCAGTACTTC,CASSETGSHEQYF
-,TRBV28,TRBJ1-2,TRBD1,TGTGCCAGCAGTCCCAACCACAGGGGGCAGCTCAACACCTTC,CASSPNHRGQLNTF
-,TRBV7-2,TRBJ1-2,-,TGTGCCAGCAGCGCGGTTACCAGGCTTAACTATGGCTACACCTTC,CASSAVTRLNYGYTF
-,TRBV6-5,TRBJ2-1,TRBD2,TGTGCCAGCAGTTACTCAGGCGGGGGGCTCAATGAGCAGTTCTTC,CASSYSGGGLNEQFF
-,TRBV18,TRBJ1-5,-,TGTGCCAGCTCACCAGGGCCGGCGGGTGATCAGCCCCAGCATTTT,CASSPGPAGDQPQHF
-,TRBV6-5,TRBJ2-1,-,TGTGCCAGCAGTTTCGGGCGTCGACCCAATGAGCAGTTCTTC,CASSFGRRPNEQFF
-,TRBV28,TRBJ2-7,TRBD1,TGTGCCAGCAGCCTTTTGGGGACAGGGGCTTCCTACGAGCAGTACTTC,CASSLLGTGASYEQYF
-,TRBV5-1,TRBJ2-7,-,TGCGCCAGCAGCTTGGCCGCGGGTCCCTACGAGCAGTACTTC,CASSLAAGPYEQYF
-,TRBV6-5,TRBJ2-7,-,TGTGCCAGCAGCCCCGCTAGTCCCAACGAGCAGTACTTC,CASSPASPNEQYF
-,TRBV11-2,TRBJ2-1,-,TGTGCCAGCAGCTTAGAAAGACAGATTGGTGAGCAGTTCTTC,CASSLERQIGEQFF
-,TRBV15,TRBJ2-1,-,TGTGCCACCAGCAGAGACCCTACTAGCTACAATGAGCAGTTCTTC,CATSRDPTSYNEQFF
once,TRBV11-2,TRBJ2-7,-,TGTGCCAGCAGCTTAATTCGGAAGGCGATCGAGCAGTACTTC,CASSLIRKAIEQYF
-,TRBV4-1,TRBJ1-2,-,TGCGCCAGCAGCCAGAAAGACAGGCCTCGCTATGGCTACACCTTC,CASSQKDRPRYGYTF
-,TRBV6-6,TRBJ1-4,-,TGTGCCAGCAGTAGGGCCTTGAATGAAAAACTGTTTTTT,CASSRALNEKLFF
-,TRBV13,TRBJ2-3,-,TGTGCCAGCAGTCTACCCCCCGCGGATACGCAGTATTTT,CASSLPPADTQYF
-,TRBV6-1,TRBJ2-1,-,TGTGCCAGCAGTGTATCTAGAGTCTCCGATTACAATGAGCAGTTCTTC,CASSVSRVSDYNEQFF
-,TRBV5-1,TRBJ1-4,TRBD1,TGCGCCAGCAGTCCTACAGGGGGTAATGAAAAACTGTTTTTT,CASSPTGGNEKLFF
-,TRBV11-3,TRBJ2-1,-,TGTGCCAGCAGCTCACCAAATGAGCAGTTCTTC,CASSSPNEQFF
-,TRBV24-1,TRBJ1-1,-,TGTGCCACCCGTCCGGGGGGTGGAGGGGTGAACACTGAAGCTTTCTTT,CATRPGGGGVNTEAFF
-,TRBV27,TRBJ1-6,-,TGTGCCAGCAGTTTACGCCCGGGCGGAGAACGTTCACCCCTCCACTTT,CASSLRPGGERSPLHF
-,TRBV28,TRBJ1-2,-,TGTGCCAGCCGAGCCTGGGGAGGGGACGGCTACACCTTC,CASRAWGGDGYTF
few,TRBV5-6,TRBJ1-1,-,TGTGCCAGCTCCGGGAACACTGAAGCTTTCTTT,CASSGNTEAFF
-,TRBV5-4,TRBJ2-7,-,TGTGCCAGCAGCTTGGCCGGGAGCGAGCAGTACTTC,CASSLAGSEQYF
-,TRBV4-1,TRBJ1-1,-,TGCGCCAGCAGCCAAGTTGAGGAGGGGGACACTGAAGCTTTCTTT,CASSQVEEGDTEAFF
once,TRBV5-1,TRBJ2-5,-,TGCGCCAGCACCCCCGTTGAGACGGGAGAGACCCAGTACTTC,CASTPVETGETQYF
-,TRBV6-5,TRBJ1-1,-,TGTGCCAGCAGTTATTTATTGAACACTGAAGCTTTCTTT,CASSYLLNTEAFF
-,TRBV19,TRBJ1-1,-,TGTGCCAGTAGTGCCCGGACACAAATCAGGATCTACACTGAAGCTTTCTTT,CASSARTQIRIYTEAFF
-,TRBV10-3,TRBJ1-1,TRBD1,TGTGCCATCAGTGACCCCGGGACAGGGGGGAACACTGAAGCTTTCTTT,CAISDPGTGGNTEAFF
-,TRBV4-2,TRBJ2-5,-,TGTGCCAGCAGCCAAGATTACATCTCAGAGACCCAGTACTTC,CASSQDYISETQYF
once,TRBV2,TRBJ1-2,-,TGTGCCAGCAGTGAAGACAGGGAAAGTGGCTACACCTTC,CASSEDRESGYTF
-,TRBV18,TRBJ2-5,-,TGTGCCAGCTCACCACCATCGACCGGGCAAGAGACCCAGTACTTC,CASSPPSTGQETQYF
-,TRBV4-1,TRBJ2-3,-,TGCGCCAGCAGCCCGCTTGTTGGGGGGCTGACAGATACGCAGTATTTT,CASSPLVGGLTDTQYF
-,TRBV7-3,TRBJ2-7,-,TGTGCCAGCAGCTTGAGTAGCGGACCCTACGAGCAGTACTTC,CASSLSSGPYEQYF